The rows below give T cell receptor beta chains drawn from one sample of a study of Ad26.COV2.S vaccination and SARS-CoV-2 variants. The protocol was immunoSEQ multiplex PCR, while the TCRdb copy is restricted to in-frame clones and leaves out a portion. The sample includes more than 150,000 clones, roughly 85% of them seen just once. The specimen was peripheral blood, collected after recovery from COVID-19. Every receptor here comes from a human donor who had recovered from COVID-19. Both conserved end residues are trimmed from each CDR3. Size tells how often a clone was seen (once, few, many) or the class of an expanded clone, and some rows leave it out.

j_call: TRBJ2-2
clone_size: .
v_call: TRBV4-1
cdr3_length: 12
cdr3_aa: ATSGTSGRGELF

j_call: TRBJ2-1
clone_size: .
v_call: TRBV6-5
cdr3_length: 13
cdr3_aa: ASGLSWSRANEQF

j_call: TRBJ1-3
clone_size: .
v_call: TRBV20-1
cdr3_length: 12
cdr3_aa: SASQGSSGNTIY

j_call: TRBJ2-2
clone_size: .
v_call: TRBV5-1
cdr3_length: 13
cdr3_aa: ASSLGDRESGELF

j_call: TRBJ2-1
clone_size: .
v_call: TRBV10-3
cdr3_length: 14
cdr3_aa: AISASLADSYNEQF

j_call: TRBJ1-5
clone_size: .
v_call: TRBV6-1
cdr3_length: 9
cdr3_aa: ASSERQPQH

j_call: TRBJ2-7
clone_size: .
v_call: TRBV18
cdr3_length: 14
cdr3_aa: ASSPTGALAGHEQY

j_call: TRBJ1-2
clone_size: once
v_call: TRBV11-2
cdr3_length: 11
cdr3_aa: ASSQSGAAGYT

j_call: TRBJ2-1
clone_size: .
v_call: TRBV5-6
cdr3_length: 14
cdr3_aa: ASSLRFSGGAEEQF

j_call: TRBJ1-2
clone_size: .
v_call: TRBV9
cdr3_length: 12
cdr3_aa: ASSAPWGERGYT

j_call: TRBJ1-4
clone_size: .
v_call: TRBV28
cdr3_length: 16
cdr3_aa: ASTHRTGGLLIDEKLF

j_call: TRBJ2-5
clone_size: .
v_call: TRBV24-1
cdr3_length: 16
cdr3_aa: ATSDSGTSGSVGETQY

j_call: TRBJ2-5
clone_size: .
v_call: TRBV18
cdr3_length: 13
cdr3_aa: ASSPTGTFLETQY

j_call: TRBJ2-5
clone_size: .
v_call: TRBV9
cdr3_length: 13
cdr3_aa: ASSASGVAQETQY

j_call: TRBJ1-2
clone_size: .
v_call: TRBV2
cdr3_length: 11
cdr3_aa: ARFLAANYGYT

j_call: TRBJ1-2
clone_size: .
v_call: TRBV9
cdr3_length: 13
cdr3_aa: ASSLNWDTVDGYT

j_call: TRBJ1-6
clone_size: few
v_call: TRBV3-1/TRBV3-2
cdr3_length: 12
cdr3_aa: ASSLGQGDSPLH

j_call: TRBJ2-1
clone_size: .
v_call: TRBV5-6
cdr3_length: 12
cdr3_aa: ASSSPGRHNEQF